This TCR beta chain was sequenced in a study of blood T cell repertoires in COVID-19. In the study's own analysis: Amplifying reference gene primers gave estimates of nucleated cell counts. The repertoire was sequenced with immunoSEQ multiplex PCR; TCRdb's copy has only in-frame clones and lacks some. V and J calls plus clone size are reproduced from that table; the DNA served to infer D and trimming. This table has fewer than 500,000 clones, more than 65% appearing once. In the case of this clone: Other DNA sequences of this sample code for an identical CDR3.

CDR1 and CDR2 (germline): KGHSH, LQKENI. The CDR3 is 13 amino acids. Trimming removed 6 bases at V and 0 bases at J, with 6 bases between. The sequencing sample was made of peripheral blood. The chain joins TRBV18 to TRBJ1-3, with unresolved D. The sequence came from a human donor with acute or convalescent COVID-19. The donor label of this sample is uncertain. CDR3 protein: CASSPSSGNTIYF. CDR3 sequence (DNA): TGTGCCAGCTCGCCGAGCTCTGGAAACACCATATATTTT.